This is a list of T cell receptor beta chains from one sample in a study of cytomegalovirus exposure and HLA in healthy donors. The table came from immunoSEQ multiplex PCR; TCRdb's copy has only in-frame clones and leaves some out. The profile shows around 130,000 clones, around 83% of them singletons. What was sequenced was PBMCs. The source of these receptors is a woman between 18 and 30 years old in good health and CMV-seropositive. CDR3s include the opening cysteine and the closing phenylalanine or tryptophan. The D gene is left open where the match is weak. Clone size is not always given. Where it is, it says once, few, many or a class for expanded clones.

D gene	clone size	V gene	J gene	CDR3 DNA	CDR3 protein
-	-	TRBV7-9	TRBJ1-5	TGTGCCAGCAGCTTAGCAACGGGGGATCAGCCCCAGCATTTT	CASSLATGDQPQHF
TRBD1	-	TRBV18	TRBJ2-5	TGTGCCAGCTCACCAAACAGGGGGCAAGAGACCCAGTACTTC	CASSPNRGQETQYF
TRBD1	-	TRBV11-2	TRBJ2-7	TGTGCCAGCAGCTTATTTCCGGGACAGGGAACCTACGAGCAGTACTTC	CASSLFPGQGTYEQYF
-	-	TRBV19	TRBJ2-3	TGTGCCAGTAGTTTGGGCACCACAGATACGCAGTATTTT	CASSLGTTDTQYF
-	few	TRBV7-6	TRBJ1-5	TGTGCCAGCAGCCCAGGGCCAGGGGACCAGCCCCAGCATTTT	CASSPGPGDQPQHF
TRBD1	-	TRBV5-4	TRBJ2-5	TGTGCCAGCAGACCCGGGACAGGGGGCCCGGAGACCCAGTACTTC	CASRPGTGGPETQYF
-	-	TRBV7-3	TRBJ2-1	TGTGCCAGCAGCTTAAGAGGGATCAGCTCCTACAATGAGCAGTTCTTC	CASSLRGISSYNEQFF
-	-	TRBV6-1	TRBJ2-1	TGTGCCAGCAGTAGACGGGACGGGGGTGCTGCTGAGCAGTTCTTC	CASSRRDGGAAEQFF
-	once	TRBV19	TRBJ1-5	TGTGCCAGCGAGGGGGTAAACGGGATTCAGCCCCAGCATTTT	CASEGVNGIQPQHF
TRBD2	-	TRBV5-4	TRBJ2-7	TGTGCCAGCAGCCCGGGGGGGGGCCCGAGCTCCTACGAGCAGTACTTC	CASSPGGGPSSYEQYF
-	-	TRBV5-6	TRBJ2-1	TGTGCCAGCAGCGGGGAGGACACATCCTACAATGAGCAGTTCTTC	CASSGEDTSYNEQFF
TRBD1	-	TRBV11-3	TRBJ1-1	TGTGCCAGCAGTTACCCCGGCGGAGGGGGACAGGGCGCCCCGAACACTGAAGCTTTCTTT	CASSYPGGGGQGAPNTEAFF
TRBD2	-	TRBV6-5	TRBJ2-7	TGTGCCAGTAGTTACTTCGGTCAAGCGGGGGACTACGAGCAGTACTTC	CASSYFGQAGDYEQYF
-	-	TRBV5-1	TRBJ2-1	TGCGCCAGCAGCTTAGGCAGTCCGGGTAATGAGCAGTTCTTC	CASSLGSPGNEQFF
TRBD2	-	TRBV13	TRBJ2-3	TGTGCCAGCAGCTTCCCTGGCGGGGGGCTGGGCACAGATACGCAGTATTTT	CASSFPGGGLGTDTQYF
-	-	TRBV6-1	TRBJ1-6	TGTGCCAGCAGTGAAGGAAGTGGGGGGGGCTCACCCCTCCACTTT	CASSEGSGGGSPLHF
TRBD2	-	TRBV6-4	TRBJ2-1	TGTGCCAGCAGTGAAGGGTTAGCGGGGGGGACTGAGCAGTTCTTC	CASSEGLAGGTEQFF
-	-	TRBV11-2	TRBJ2-3	TGTGCCAGCAGCTTAAATAGCGTCGCAGATACGCAGTATTTT	CASSLNSVADTQYF
TRBD2	once	TRBV2	TRBJ2-3	TGTGCCAGCTCAATAGCGGGGGGAAGCACAGATACGCAGTATTTT	CASSIAGGSTDTQYF
-	-	TRBV29-1	TRBJ1-1	TGCAGCGTTGGACAGAACACTGAAGCTTTCTTT	CSVGQNTEAFF
-	-	TRBV5-1	TRBJ2-3	TGCGCCAGCAGCTTACAGTCAGATACGCAGTATTTT	CASSLQSDTQYF
-	-	TRBV5-1	TRBJ1-1	TGCGCCAGCAGCTTGTTACAGGGCAACACTGAAGCTTTCTTT	CASSLLQGNTEAFF
-	-	TRBV25-1	TRBJ2-5	TGTGCCAGCAGTGAATTTCTAATCAATCAAGAGACCCAGTACTTC	CASSEFLINQETQYF
TRBD1	-	TRBV5-5	TRBJ2-7	TGTGCCAGCAGCTTGGGGGGACAGTCCACCTACGAGCAGTACTTC	CASSLGGQSTYEQYF
TRBD2	-	TRBV6-4	TRBJ2-1	TGTGCCAGCAGTGACGGCGGGGGAGGCTACAATGAGCAGTTCTTC	CASSDGGGGYNEQFF
-	-	TRBV4-1	TRBJ2-1	TGCGCCAGCAGCCAGGCCACAGGGAAGGTGAATGAGCAGTTCTTC	CASSQATGKVNEQFF
TRBD1	-	TRBV2	TRBJ2-3	TGTGCCAGCAGCTGGTTACAGGGGACCCGCACAGATACGCAGTATTTT	CASSWLQGTRTDTQYF
TRBD1	-	TRBV7-3	TRBJ2-1	TGTGCCAGCAGCCCCATGGGGACAGGGCATGAGCAGTTCTTC	CASSPMGTGHEQFF
-	-	TRBV4-1	TRBJ2-7	TGCGCCAGCAGCCAAGGGCCCCAGGGGAAGTCGTACGAGCAGTACTTC	CASSQGPQGKSYEQYF
-	-	TRBV25-1	TRBJ1-6	TGTGCCAGCAGTGGGGTAGGAGGGAAATGGTCCTATAATTCACCCCTCCACTTT	CASSGVGGKWSYNSPLHF
-	-	TRBV6-4	TRBJ2-3	TGTGCCAGCAGTGACCCGAAACTAGCCCCCCCAGATACGCAGTATTTT	CASSDPKLAPPDTQYF
TRBD1	once	TRBV6-4	TRBJ2-7	TGTGCCAGCAGCGATACAGGGGGCTCTCGTTCCTACGAGCAGTACTTC	CASSDTGGSRSYEQYF
TRBD2	-	TRBV10-1	TRBJ2-7	TGCGCCAGCAGTGAGGGACGACTAGCGGGGAGAAACGAGCAGTACTTC	CASSEGRLAGRNEQYF
TRBD1	-	TRBV13	TRBJ1-6	TGTGCCAGCAGCTTCTCAACAGGGGGAGTTTCACCCCTCCACTTT	CASSFSTGGVSPLHF
-	-	TRBV18	TRBJ2-7	TGTGCCAGCTCACCACCGTCCCTAGCCTACGAGCAGTACTTC	CASSPPSLAYEQYF
-	-	TRBV11-2	TRBJ1-1	TGTGCCAGCAGCACCCAGGGCGAGGCCACTGAAGCTTTCTTT	CASSTQGEATEAFF
-	-	TRBV14	TRBJ2-6	TGTGCCAGCAGCCAAGATCCGGGGTCTGGGGCCAACGTCCTGACTTTC	CASSQDPGSGANVLTF
TRBD2	once	TRBV7-9	TRBJ2-7	TGTTCCTGCGAGCTAGCGGGGGGTTCCCACGAGCAGTACTTC	CSCELAGGSHEQYF
-	-	TRBV29-1	TRBJ1-1	TGCAGCGTTCTCCGGACAACGAACACTGAAGCTTTCTTT	CSVLRTTNTEAFF
TRBD1	-	TRBV5-1	TRBJ1-6	TGCGCCAGCAGCGTTGACAGGGTGCGGCCCCTCCACTTT	CASSVDRVRPLHF
-	-	TRBV7-3	TRBJ2-5	TGTGCCAGCAGCTTAATGGTCGGGAACGGCCAGTACTTC	CASSLMVGNGQYF
-	once	TRBV19	TRBJ2-1	TGTGCCAGTAGTATAGCCCAGGGGGGATACAATGAGCAGTTCTTC	CASSIAQGGYNEQFF
-	-	TRBV6-5	TRBJ2-7	-	CASSSSGLLYEQYF
TRBD1	-	TRBV7-3	TRBJ1-1	TGTGCCAGCAGCTTATACCAGGGGGACACTGAAGCTTTCTTT	CASSLYQGDTEAFF
-	few	TRBV23-1	TRBJ2-7	TGCGCCAGCAGTCGGGCGCGAACCTGCCCTGTCGAGCAGTACTTC	CASSRARTCPVEQYF
-	-	TRBV4-1	TRBJ2-1	TGCGCCAGCAGCCAAGATCCCGGGGACAATGAGCAGTTCTTC	CASSQDPGDNEQFF
-	-	TRBV5-8	TRBJ1-1	TGTGCCAGCAGCAATGCCTGGACAAACATGAACAGTGAAGCTTTCTTT	CASSNAWTNMNSEAFF
TRBD2	-	TRBV4-1	TRBJ2-2	TGCGCCAGCAGCCAACTAGCGGGGGGGCCCGGAACCGGGGAGCTGTTTTTT	CASSQLAGGPGTGELFF
TRBD2	-	TRBV9	TRBJ2-2	TGTGCCAGCAGCGTAGCCGGCGGGGGGGCCCCCGGGGAGCTGTTTTTT	CASSVAGGGAPGELFF
TRBD1	-	TRBV4-1	TRBJ2-1	TGCGCCAGCAGCCAAGCCCTGTGGGGACAGGGTTACAATGAGCAGTTCTTC	CASSQALWGQGYNEQFF
-	-	TRBV4-1	TRBJ2-1	TGCGCCAGCAGTCTGGACAGTGCTTGGAACAATGAGCAGTTCTTC	CASSLDSAWNNEQFF
TRBD2	few	TRBV7-6	TRBJ2-3	TGTGCCAGCAGCCGCCTCGGGGGGGAAGGCACAGATACGCAGTATTTT	CASSRLGGEGTDTQYF